The next 2 T cell receptor beta chains were all read from a single sample in a study of tumor and adjacent non-tumor tissue in lung cancer. TCRbeta libraries were built with three rounds of nested PCR, modified from ARM-PCR. TCRdb processed the multiplex PCR reads anew with MiXCR; each CDR3 protein has one entry. The sample holds about 43,000 distinct CDR3 sequences, about three fifths seen once. No cell sorting was done before RNA was extracted from the tissue. The normal lung tissue was taken more than 3 cm from the tumor edge. The material sequenced was distant non-tumor lung tissue. The receptors stem from a man in his fifties with non-small cell lung cancer.

This clonotype occurred a few times. This CDR3 is missing its conserved last phenylalanine or tryptophan, likely due to a read error. The J gene is TRBJ2-7, the V gene TRBV29-1; 11 nucleotides agree with TRBD2. V shed 4 bases and J 3 bases; nucleotides not matched to a gene: 5. Germline V CDR1 and CDR2: SQVTM, ANQGSEA. This CDR3 is 14 amino acids long. The CDR3 DNA is TGCAGCGTTGTATTCACTAGCGGGAGCTACGAGCAGTACTTA. Protein product: CSVVFTSGSYEQYL.

This chain joins TRBV2 and TRBJ1-6; D uncertain. The V gene's germline CDR1 is SNHLY and CDR2 FYNNEI. The CDR3 has 15 amino acids. Trimming took 7 bases from V and 7 from J, leaving 17 bases between them. CDR3: CASNRPPNQNSPLHF. In nucleotides, the CDR3 is TGTGCCAGCAACCGACCCCCAAACCAGAATTCACCCCTCCACTTT.